Below are 11 T cell receptor beta chains sequenced from a single sample in a study of OX40 agonist ivuxolimab in advanced cancers. Profiled with immunoSEQ multiplex PCR; TCRdb holds only in-frame clones, not every one. The profile covers 53,000 or so clones, with more than 75% appearing a single time and 0.37% taken by the ten largest. This sample comprised CD4+ or CD8+ T cells sorted from blood, obtained in a trial of the OX40 agonist ivuxolimab. The receptors were gathered from an adult with an advanced solid tumor such as melanoma, head and neck, liver or kidney cancer.

This rearrangement joins TRBV6-7 to TRBJ1-5; 7 nucleotides match TRBD1. TRBV6-7 falls under the ORF class, with uncertain function. Losses at the gene ends were 6 bases for V and 9 bases for J; bases not matched to a gene: 29. CDR3 length: 20 residues. The CDR3 protein is CASSLGTYRDSHSSAGPQHF. Written as DNA, the CDR3 is TGTGCCAGCAGCCTGGGGACTTATAGGGACAGCCACTCTTCCGCGGGGCCCCAGCATTTT.

This clone came up once. V usage is TRBV2 and J usage is TRBJ2-7; D ambiguous. With 2 bases removed from V and 0 bases from J, the gap between germline ends came to 5 bases. Germline-derived CDR1 and CDR2 are SNHLY and FYNNEI. The CDR3 sequence is 13 residues long. CDR3 DNA sequence: TGTGCCAGCAGTGAATCACTCTCCTACGAGCAGTACTTC. Translated: CASSESLSYEQYF.

The rearrangement joins TRBV7-3 to TRBJ1-2, with 9 bases matching TRBD1. Germline CDR1 SGHTA, CDR2 FQGTGA. V trimming: 2 bases; J trimming: 4 bases; junction bases outside the gene matches: 2. This CDR3 contains 14 residues. CDR3 region: CASSLGTGSYGYTF. For the CDR3, the DNA is TGTGCCAGCAGCTTAGGGACAGGGTCCTATGGCTACACCTTC. Drawing the rest from reference TRBV7-3 and TRBJ1-2, the complete variable domain is GAGVSQTPSNKVTEKGKYVELRCDPISGHTALYWYRQSLGQGPEFLIYFQGTGAADDSGLPNDRFFAVRPEGSVSTLKIQRTERGDSAVYLCASSLGTGSYGYTFGSGTRLTVV.

The chain uses TRBV19 and TRBJ1-1; D gene uncertain. With 4 bases removed from V and 11 bases from J, the gap between germline ends came to 17 bases. This CDR3 has 13 residues. Germline CDR1 is LNHDA and CDR2 is SQIVND (reference sequence). Here the CDR3 DNA reads TGTGCCAGTAGTAGCCCCGGAGGGAGGTTGGCTTTCTTT. Its translation: CASSSPGGRLAFF.

This rearrangement joins TRBV18 to TRBJ1-5; D is possibly TRBD1 (6 bases). In germline, CDR1 is KGHSH, CDR2 LQKENI. V gave up 3 bases and J gave up 4 bases, with 10 bases separating them. The CDR3 spans 14 residues. The CDR3 DNA reads as TGTGCCAGCTCACCTTACAGGGATAATCAGCCCCAGCATTTT. It is translated as CASSPYRDNQPQHF.

This clone showed up just a few times. The chain couples TRBV6-6 to TRBJ2-7; weak D call: TRBD1 (5 bases). V dropped 6 bases and J dropped 2 bases, with 14 bases sitting between them. The CDR3 length is 14 residues. In germline, CDR1 is MNHNY, CDR2 SVGAGI (reference sequence). The CDR3 DNA is TGTGCCAGCAGGAAGCAGGGTGGGGCCTACGAGCAGTACTTC. Translation gives CASRKQGGAYEQYF.

The chain couples TRBV19 to TRBJ1-2; no reliable D call. V dropped 5 bases and J dropped 2 bases, with 12 bases sitting between them. CDR3 length equals 14 residues. Germline V gene sequence: CDR1 LNHDA, CDR2 SQIVND (reference sequence). This CDR3 is CASSPIDRNYGYTF. As DNA, the CDR3 is TGTGCCAGTAGTCCGATTGATAGGAACTATGGCTACACCTTC.

The V gene is TRBV28, the J gene TRBJ1-1, with TRBD1 matching over 11 bases. The V and J ends lost 6 bases and 3 bases, in that order; junction bases with no gene match: 6. This CDR3 has 15 amino acids. Germline assignment: CDR1 MDHEN and CDR2 SYDVKM. CDR3 protein: CASSRTGGAHTEAFF. As DNA, the CDR3 is TGTGCCAGCAGCAGGACAGGGGGCGCGCACACTGAAGCTTTCTTT.

The V call is TRBV4-1, the J call TRBJ1-3, with TRBD1 as a possible D gene (5 bases). CDR1 and CDR2 (germline): MGHRA, YSYEKL. The CDR3 covers 16 residues. The germline V and J ends were trimmed by 0 bases and 3 bases, with 12 bases remaining between them. CDR3 bases: TGCGCCAGCAGCCAAGAGGGACTCGGGAGTGGAAACACCATATATTTT. Amino acid sequence: CASSQEGLGSGNTIYF.

About this clone: This is likely a read error, given that the CDR3 carries no conserved phenylalanine or tryptophan at its end. The J gene is TRBJ2-3, the V gene TRBV19, with D maybe TRBD2 (5 bases). The CDR3 has 15 amino acids. The germline gives CDR1 LNHDA, CDR2 SQIVND (reference sequence). The CDR3 reads CASSIGTGLPETQYL. CDR3 DNA sequence: TGTGCCAGTAGTATAGGGACTGGACTCCCAGAAACGCAGTATCTT.

The chain couples TRBV5-1 to TRBJ2-3; 7 nucleotides align to TRBD2. V trimming: 1 base; J trimming: 1 base; junction bases outside the gene matches: 6. Germline CDR1 SGHRS, CDR2 YFSETQ. CDR3 length: 16 residues. The CDR3 sequence is CASSLWGGRGTDTQYF. For the CDR3, the DNA is TGCGCCAGCAGCTTGTGGGGCGGGAGAGGCACAGATACGCAGTATTTT.